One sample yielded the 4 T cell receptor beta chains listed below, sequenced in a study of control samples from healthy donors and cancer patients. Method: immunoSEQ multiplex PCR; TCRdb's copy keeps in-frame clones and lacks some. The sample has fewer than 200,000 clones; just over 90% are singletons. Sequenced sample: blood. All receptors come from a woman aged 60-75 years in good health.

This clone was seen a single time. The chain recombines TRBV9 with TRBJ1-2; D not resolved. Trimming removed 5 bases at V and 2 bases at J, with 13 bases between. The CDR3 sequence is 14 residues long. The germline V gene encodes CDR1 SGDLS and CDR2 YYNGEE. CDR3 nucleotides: TGTGCCAGCAGAGAGACCGACGGGAACTATGGCTACACCTTC. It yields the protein CASRETDGNYGYTF.

The CDR3 sequence is CASSLGQENYGYTF. Here the CDR3 DNA reads TGTGCCAGCAGCTTAGGGCAGGAAAACTATGGCTACACCTTC. The chain links TRBV7-2 to TRBJ1-2; no firm D call. Trimming stripped 1 base from V and 2 bases from J, with 8 bases between. This CDR3 contains 14 residues. Germline-derived CDR1 and CDR2 are SGHTA and FQGNSA.

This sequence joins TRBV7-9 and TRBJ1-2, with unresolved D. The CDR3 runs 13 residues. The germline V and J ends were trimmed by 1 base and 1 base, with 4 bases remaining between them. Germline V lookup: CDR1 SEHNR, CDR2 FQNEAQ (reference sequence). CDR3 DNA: TGTGCCAGCAGCTTAGACGATAACTATGGCTACACCTTC. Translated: CASSLDDNYGYTF.

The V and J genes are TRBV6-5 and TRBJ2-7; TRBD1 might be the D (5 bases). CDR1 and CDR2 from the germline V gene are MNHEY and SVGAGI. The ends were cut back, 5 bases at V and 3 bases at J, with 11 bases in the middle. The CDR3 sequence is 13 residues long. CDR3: CASSRQLIYEQYF. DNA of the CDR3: TGTGCCAGCAGTCGACAGTTAATCTACGAGCAGTACTTC.